This TCR beta chain was identified during a study of early T cells in non-severe SARS-CoV-2 infection. The overall study: Investigators sequenced bulk RNA drawn from unsorted whole blood, and chains remained unpaired.

TCRdb called the 5' RACE reads again in MiXCR, with one record for every CDR3 protein. The profile shows tens of thousands of distinct CDR3 sequences, about 9.5% of them singletons. Study observations and caveats: Comparison of clonotypes with VDJdb favored anti-spike CD8 responses while missing private and CD4 specificities.

Comment on this clonotype: The antigen is undetermined.

V was trimmed by 1 base and J by 0 bases, leaving 9 bases between them. CDR1 and CDR2 from the germline V gene are SEHNR and FQNEAQ (reference sequence). The CDR3 loop spans 15 amino acids. The starting material was whole blood, obtained at baseline. The sequence came from an adult who was a healthcare worker with PCR-confirmed SARS-CoV-2 infection or an uninfected control (not recorded which). This rearrangement joins TRBV7-9 to TRBJ1-1; tentative D call: TRBD1 (6 bases). The CDR3 loop reads CASSLGGQMNTEAFF. The CDR3 region has the DNA TGTGCCAGCAGCTTAGGTGGACAGATGAACACTGAAGCTTTCTTT.